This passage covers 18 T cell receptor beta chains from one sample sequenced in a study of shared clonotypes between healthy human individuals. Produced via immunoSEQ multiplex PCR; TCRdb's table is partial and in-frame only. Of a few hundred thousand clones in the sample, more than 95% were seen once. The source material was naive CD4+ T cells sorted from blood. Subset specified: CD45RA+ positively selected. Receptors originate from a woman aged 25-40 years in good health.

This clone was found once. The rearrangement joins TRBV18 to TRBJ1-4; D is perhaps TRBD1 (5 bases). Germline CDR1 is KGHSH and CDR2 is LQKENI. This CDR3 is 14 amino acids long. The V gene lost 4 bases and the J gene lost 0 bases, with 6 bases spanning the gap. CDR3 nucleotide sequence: TGTGCCAGCTCACAGACAGCAACTAATGAAAAACTGTTTTTT. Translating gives CASSQTATNEKLFF.

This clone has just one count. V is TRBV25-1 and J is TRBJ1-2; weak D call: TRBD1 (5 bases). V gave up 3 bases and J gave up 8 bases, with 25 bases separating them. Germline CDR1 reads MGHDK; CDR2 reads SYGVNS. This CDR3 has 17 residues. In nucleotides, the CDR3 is TGTGCCAGCAGTGACCCTTCTCCCGGGACGACGCTATGCGGCTACACCTTC. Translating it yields CASSDPSPGTTLCGYTF.

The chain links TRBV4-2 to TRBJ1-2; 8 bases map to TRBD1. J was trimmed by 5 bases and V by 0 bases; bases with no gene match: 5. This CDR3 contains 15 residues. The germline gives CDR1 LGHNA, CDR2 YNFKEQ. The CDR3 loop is CASSQEGQGAYGYTF. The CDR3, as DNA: TGTGCCAGCAGCCAAGAAGGTCAGGGGGCATATGGCTACACCTTC.

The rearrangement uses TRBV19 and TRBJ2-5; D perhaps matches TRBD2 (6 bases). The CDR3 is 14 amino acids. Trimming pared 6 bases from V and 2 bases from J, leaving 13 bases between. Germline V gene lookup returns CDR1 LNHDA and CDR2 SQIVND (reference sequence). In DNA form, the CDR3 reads TGTGCCAGTAGCCTCAGGGACTGGCAAGAGACCCAGTACTTC. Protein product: CASSLRDWQETQYF.

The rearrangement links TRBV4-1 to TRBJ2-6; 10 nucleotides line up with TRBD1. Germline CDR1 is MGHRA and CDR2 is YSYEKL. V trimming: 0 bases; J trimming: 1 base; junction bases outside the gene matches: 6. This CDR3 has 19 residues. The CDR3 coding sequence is TGCGCCAGCAGCCAAGAATCCGGGACAGGGGCATCTGGGGCCAACGTCCTGACTTTC. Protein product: CASSQESGTGASGANVLTF.

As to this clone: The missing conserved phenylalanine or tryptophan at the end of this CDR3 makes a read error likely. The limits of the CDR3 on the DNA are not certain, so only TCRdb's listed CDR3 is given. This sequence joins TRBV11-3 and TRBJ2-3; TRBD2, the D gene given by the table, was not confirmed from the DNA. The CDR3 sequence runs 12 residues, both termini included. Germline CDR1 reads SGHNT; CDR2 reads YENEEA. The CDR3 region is CASSLVFRGSNN.

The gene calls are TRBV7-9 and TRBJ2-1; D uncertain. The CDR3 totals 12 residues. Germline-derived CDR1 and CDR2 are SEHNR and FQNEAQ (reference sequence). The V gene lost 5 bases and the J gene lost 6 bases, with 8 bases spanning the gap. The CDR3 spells CASSRTVNEQFF. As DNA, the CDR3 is TGTGCCAGCAGCCGAACCGTCAATGAGCAGTTCTTC.

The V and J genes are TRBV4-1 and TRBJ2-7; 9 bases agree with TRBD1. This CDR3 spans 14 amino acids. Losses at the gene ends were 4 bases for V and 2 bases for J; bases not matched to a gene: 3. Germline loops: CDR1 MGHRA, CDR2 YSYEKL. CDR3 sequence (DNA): TGCGCCAGCAGCCGCGGGACAGGGACCTACGAGCAGTACTTC. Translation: CASSRGTGTYEQYF.

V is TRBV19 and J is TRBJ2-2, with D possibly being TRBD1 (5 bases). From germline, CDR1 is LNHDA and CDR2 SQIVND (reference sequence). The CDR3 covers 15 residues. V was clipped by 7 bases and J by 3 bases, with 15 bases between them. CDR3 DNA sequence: TGTGCCAGTAAGACAGTTTCAGTTGACACCGGGGAGCTGTTTTTT. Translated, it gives CASKTVSVDTGELFF.

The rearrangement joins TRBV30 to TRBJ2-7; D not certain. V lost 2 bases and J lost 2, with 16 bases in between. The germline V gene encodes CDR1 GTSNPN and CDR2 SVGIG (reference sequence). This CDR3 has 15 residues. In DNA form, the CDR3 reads TGTGCCTGGAGTCCAACCCCGGAGTCCGCCTACGAGCAGTACTTC. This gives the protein CAWSPTPESAYEQYF.

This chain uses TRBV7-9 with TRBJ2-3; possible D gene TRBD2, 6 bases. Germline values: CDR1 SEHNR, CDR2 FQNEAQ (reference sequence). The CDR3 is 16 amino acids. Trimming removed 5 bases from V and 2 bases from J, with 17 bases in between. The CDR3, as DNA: TGTGCCAGCAGCGGTAGGAGGGGAGGTCTCACAGATACGCAGTATTTT. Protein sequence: CASSGRRGGLTDTQYF.

This chain's CDR3 is CASSPRQPPKAYEQYF. The CDR3 coding sequence is TGCGCCAGCAGTCCACGTCAACCCCCGAAGGCCTACGAGCAGTACTTC. The chain couples TRBV10-1 to TRBJ2-7; unclear D gene. The V and J ends lost 5 bases and 2 bases respectively, with 19 bases between them. The CDR3 sequence is 16 residues long. CDR1 and CDR2 (germline): WNHNN, SYGVQD (reference sequence).

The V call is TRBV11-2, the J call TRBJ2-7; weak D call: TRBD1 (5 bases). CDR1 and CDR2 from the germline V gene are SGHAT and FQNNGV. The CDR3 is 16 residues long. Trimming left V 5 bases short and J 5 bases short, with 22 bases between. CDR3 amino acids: CASSQIQGRPFHEQYF. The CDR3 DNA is TGTGCCAGCAGCCAGATCCAGGGCCGGCCCTTTCACGAGCAGTACTTC.

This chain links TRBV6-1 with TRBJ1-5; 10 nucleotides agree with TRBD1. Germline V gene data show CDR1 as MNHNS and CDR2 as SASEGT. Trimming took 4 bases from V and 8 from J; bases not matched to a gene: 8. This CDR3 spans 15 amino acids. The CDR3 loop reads CASSGGTGEGKPQHF. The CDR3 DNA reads TGTGCCAGCAGTGGGGGGACAGGGGAAGGGAAGCCCCAGCATTTT.

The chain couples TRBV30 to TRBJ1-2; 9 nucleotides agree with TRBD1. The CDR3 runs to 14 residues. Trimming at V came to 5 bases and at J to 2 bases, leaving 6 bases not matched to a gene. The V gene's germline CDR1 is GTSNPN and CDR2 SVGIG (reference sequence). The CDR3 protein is CAWARQGVNYGYTF. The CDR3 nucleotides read TGTGCCTGGGCCAGACAGGGGGTAAACTATGGCTACACCTTC.

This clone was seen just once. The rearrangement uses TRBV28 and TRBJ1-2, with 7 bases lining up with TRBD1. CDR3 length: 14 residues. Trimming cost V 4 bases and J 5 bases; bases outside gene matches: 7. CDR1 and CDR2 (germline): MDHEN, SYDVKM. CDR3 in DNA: TGTGCCAGCAGTTACAGGGGTCAAATTTATGGCTACACCTTC. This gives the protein CASSYRGQIYGYTF.

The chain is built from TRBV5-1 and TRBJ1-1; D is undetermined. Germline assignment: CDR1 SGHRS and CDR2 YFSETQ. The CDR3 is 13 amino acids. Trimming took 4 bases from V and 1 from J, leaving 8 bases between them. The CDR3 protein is CASSPYENTEAFF. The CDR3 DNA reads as TGCGCCAGCAGCCCATATGAGAACACTGAAGCTTTCTTT.

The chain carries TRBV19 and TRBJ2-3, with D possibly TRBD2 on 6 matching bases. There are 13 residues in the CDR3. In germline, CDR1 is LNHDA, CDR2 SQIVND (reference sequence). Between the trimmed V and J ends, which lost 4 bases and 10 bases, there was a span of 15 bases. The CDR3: CASSSGNGQAQYF. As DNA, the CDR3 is TGTGCCAGTAGTAGCGGGAACGGGCAGGCGCAGTATTTT.